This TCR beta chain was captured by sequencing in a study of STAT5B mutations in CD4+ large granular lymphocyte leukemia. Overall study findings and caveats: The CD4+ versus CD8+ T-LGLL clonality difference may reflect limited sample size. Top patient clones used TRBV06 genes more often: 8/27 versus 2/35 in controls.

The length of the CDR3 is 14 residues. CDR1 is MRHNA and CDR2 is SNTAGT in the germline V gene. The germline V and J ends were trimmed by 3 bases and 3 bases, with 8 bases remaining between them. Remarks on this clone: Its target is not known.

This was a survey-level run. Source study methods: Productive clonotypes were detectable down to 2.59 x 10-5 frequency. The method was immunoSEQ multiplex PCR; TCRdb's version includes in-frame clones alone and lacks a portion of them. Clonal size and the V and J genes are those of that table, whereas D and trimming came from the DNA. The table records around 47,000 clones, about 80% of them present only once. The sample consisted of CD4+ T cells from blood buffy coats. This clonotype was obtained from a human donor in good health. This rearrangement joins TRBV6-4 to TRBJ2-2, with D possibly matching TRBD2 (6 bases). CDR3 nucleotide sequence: TGTGCCAGCAGTGAGGGACTTCACACCGGGGAGCTGTTTTTT. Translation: CASSEGLHTGELFF.